The clone carrying this TCR beta chain appeared many times. The data were taken from a study of Graves' ophthalmopathy and Graves' hyperthyroidism. Study details: Peripheral blood was gathered at first diagnosis, ahead of any treatment whatsoever.

Hyperthyroidism patients had new diagnoses, durations under 2 months, and ages of 18 to 65. Other autoimmune diseases, uncontrolled infections, pregnancy or lactation led to the exclusion of patients. PBMCs were obtained from roughly 9.9 ml of fresh peripheral blood. Amplified material comprised TCR beta CDR3 regions derived from RNA transcripts. The library came from an HTBI-primed first-round RT-PCR and a second-round multiplex PCR. TCRdb independently ran MiXCR on the multiplex PCR reads; one entry per CDR3 protein. The table shows roughly 400,000 distinct CDR3 sequences, with approximately 15% occurring only once. The CDR3 contains 12 residues. The germline V gene encodes CDR1 SGHVS and CDR2 FQNEAQ. Between the trimmed V and J ends, which lost 0 bases and 6 bases, there was a span of 3 bases.

The chain is built from TRBV7-8 and TRBJ1-5; D gene ambiguous. What was sequenced was peripheral blood. This sequence originates from a woman aged 18-29 years with stable Graves' hyperthyroidism. The CDR3 region has the DNA TGTGCCAGCAGCTTAGCGGGTCAGCCCCAGCATTTT. Translation: CASSLAGQPQHF. Variable domain in full (rest from reference TRBV7-8 and TRBJ1-5): GAGVSQSPRYKVAKRGQDVALRCDPISGHVSLFWYQQALGQGPEFLTYFQNEAQLDKSGLPSDRFFAERPEGSVSTLKIQRTQQEDSAVYLCASSLAGQPQHFGDGTRLSIL.